This T cell receptor (beta chain) originates from a study of yellow fever vaccine responses in identical twins. TCRdb used MiXCR to reprocess the RT-PCR reads, holding one entry per CDR3 protein. The table has more than 15,000 distinct CDR3 sequences, around 70% seen once; the top ten hold under 2.5%. The CDR3 loop spans 12 amino acids. V lost 8 bases, J lost 7 bases, and 12 bases lay in between. Germline V gene sequence: CDR1 LNHDA, CDR2 SQIVND (reference sequence). Sequenced material: T cells from blood (PBMCs), unsorted or a sorted subset (not recorded which), taken before or after yellow fever vaccination (not recorded which). V gene TRBV19 combines with J gene TRBJ1-5; D is ambiguous. This TCR derives from a young woman who received the yellow fever vaccine. CDR3 amino acids: CASRFGEQPQHF. In DNA form, the CDR3 reads TGTGCCAGTCGGTTTGGGGAACAGCCCCAGCATTTT. Based on the CDR3 plus reference TRBV19 and TRBJ1-5, the full variable domain is DGGITQSPKYLFRKEGQNVTLSCEQNLNHDAMYWYRQDPGQGLRLIYYSQIVNDFQKGDIAEGYSVSREKKESFPLTVTSAQKNPTAFYLCASRFGEQPQHFGDGTRLSIL.